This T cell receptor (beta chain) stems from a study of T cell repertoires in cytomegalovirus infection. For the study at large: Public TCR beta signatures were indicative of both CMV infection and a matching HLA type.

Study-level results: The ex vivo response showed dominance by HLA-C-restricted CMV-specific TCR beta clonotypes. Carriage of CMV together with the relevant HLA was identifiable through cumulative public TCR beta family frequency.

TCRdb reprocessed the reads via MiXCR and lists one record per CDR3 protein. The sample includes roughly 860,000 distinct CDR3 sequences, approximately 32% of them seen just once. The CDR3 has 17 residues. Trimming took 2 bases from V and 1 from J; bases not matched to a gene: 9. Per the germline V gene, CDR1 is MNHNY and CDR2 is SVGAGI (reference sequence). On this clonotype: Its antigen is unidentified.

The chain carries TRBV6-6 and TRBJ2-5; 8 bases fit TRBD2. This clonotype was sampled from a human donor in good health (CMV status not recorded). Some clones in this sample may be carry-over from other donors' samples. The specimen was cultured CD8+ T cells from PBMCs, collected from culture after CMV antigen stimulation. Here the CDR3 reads CASSYRTGTRGQETQYF. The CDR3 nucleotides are TGTGCCAGCAGTTACCGAACCGGGACTAGAGGCCAAGAGACCCAGTACTTC.